What follows describes a single TCR beta chain. Documented time point: newly diagnosed, previously untreated cHL patient sample. Magnetic depletion of unwanted cells isolated CD4+ T cells from thawed PBMCs. This specimen comes from a study of PD-1 blockade in classical Hodgkin lymphoma. Sequenced by immunoSEQ multiplex PCR; TCRdb stores in-frame clones only, minus some. The table records roughly 20,000 clones, approximately 82% of them present only once. Material for sequencing was CD4+ T cells from blood. This clonotype was sampled from a human donor with classical Hodgkin lymphoma.

The DNA of the CDR3 is TGTGCCAGCAGCTTGTATTGGGACAGAAGGGGCACTGAAGCTTTCTTT. Its protein product is CASSLYWDRRGTEAFF. This chain joins TRBV5-4 and TRBJ1-1; the match to TRBD1 covers 7 bases. V shed 1 base and J 4 bases; nucleotides not matched to a gene: 10. The CDR3 consists of 16 residues. Germline CDR1 reads SGHNT; CDR2 reads YYREEE (reference sequence).